A selection of T cell receptor beta chains follows, all from one sample in a study of blood T cell repertoires in COVID-19. Sequencing used immunoSEQ multiplex PCR; TCRdb keeps in-frame clones, though not all of them. The sample comprises approximately 45,000 clones, around 87% of which are singletons, and around 5% rests with the top ten. The sequenced material came from peripheral blood. The receptors derive from a man between 40 and 49 years old with active COVID-19. Both conserved end residues are part of each CDR3. Each record gives: CDR3 protein, CDR3 DNA, D gene, V gene, clone size, J gene. A D gene is named only where the DNA matches it firmly. Expanded clones are given a class, and other clones once, few, many or no size at all.

CASTYGGDSPLHF TGTGCCAGCACCTACGGGGGTGATTCACCCCTCCACTTT - TRBV3-1/TRBV3-2 medium-sized TRBJ1-6
CASSSYEGGGKKTQYF TGTGCCAGCAGTTCTTACGAGGGGGGGGGCAAGAAGACCCAGTACTTC - TRBV6-5 - TRBJ2-5
CASSESGGLTATSNQPQHF TGTGCCAGCAGTGAAAGCGGGGGGCTAACAGCGACTAGCAATCAGCCCCAGCATTTT - TRBV2 - TRBJ1-5
CASSQDVEGSYGYTF TGCGCCAGCAGCCAAGATGTGGAGGGTAGCTATGGCTACACCTTC - TRBV4-1 few TRBJ1-2
CASSLRTTYYEQYF TGTGCCAGCAGCCTTCGGACTACCTACTACGAGCAGTACTTC - TRBV14 - TRBJ2-7
CASTLGPTGANEKLFF TGCGCCAGCACCCTTGGGCCGACAGGGGCAAATGAAAAACTGTTTTTT TRBD1 TRBV5-1 - TRBJ1-4
CAISESLAGGYNEQFF TGTGCCATCAGTGAGTCACTAGCGGGAGGTTACAATGAGCAGTTCTTC TRBD2 TRBV10-3 - TRBJ2-1
CASSLRDIRNEQFF TGTGCCAGCAGTCTCCGGGACATACGGAATGAGCAGTTCTTC - TRBV27 - TRBJ2-1
CASRSSGTNNEQFF TGTGCCAGCAGATCTAGCGGGACAAACAATGAGCAGTTCTTC TRBD2 TRBV7-3 - TRBJ2-1
CASSLGDRNYGYTF TGTGCCAGCAGCTTGGGGGACAGAAACTATGGCTACACCTTC TRBD1 TRBV5-4 - TRBJ1-2
CASLDRGSGNTIYF TGTGCCAGTTTGGACAGGGGCTCTGGAAACACCATATATTTT TRBD1 TRBV19 - TRBJ1-3
CASSQVGLNTGELFF TGCGCCAGCAGCCAAGTAGGACTGAACACCGGGGAGCTGTTTTTT - TRBV4-1 - TRBJ2-2
CASSLTLQGKQYF TGTGCCAGCAGCTTGACCTTACAGGGGAAGCAGTACTTC TRBD1 TRBV7-3 - TRBJ2-7
CASSRDSYNEQFF TGTGCCAGCAGCCGGGACTCCTACAATGAGCAGTTCTTC - TRBV7-9 - TRBJ2-1
CASNTGTGNSEQFF TGTGCCAGCAACACCGGGACAGGGAATTCAGAGCAGTTCTTC TRBD1 TRBV7-8 once TRBJ2-1
CASSQAGGSAYEQYF TGTGCCAGCAGCCAGGCGGGAGGGAGCGCCTACGAGCAGTACTTC TRBD2 TRBV3-1/TRBV3-2 - TRBJ2-7
CASSLSTVARAYEQYF TGTGCCAGCAGCTTAAGTACGGTAGCGAGGGCCTACGAGCAGTACTTC - TRBV7-2 - TRBJ2-7
CASSTTRVGGRTQYF TGTGCCAGCAGCACTACAAGGGTAGGGGGCCGAACGCAGTATTTT TRBD1 TRBV11-2 - TRBJ2-3
CASSPGQNTEAFF TGTGCCAGCTCACCAGGACAGAACACTGAAGCTTTCTTT - TRBV18 - TRBJ1-1
CASRTGTSRTSSYEQYF TGTGCCAGCAGAACCGGGACTAGCCGCACGAGCTCCTACGAGCAGTACTTC TRBD2 TRBV5-5 - TRBJ2-7
CASRPTLDRGWYQPQHF TGTGCCAGCAGACCAACTCTGGACAGGGGATGGTATCAGCCCCAGCATTTT TRBD1 TRBV28 few TRBJ1-5
CASSLTSGPTDTQYF TGTGCCAGCAGCCTGACTAGCGGGCCTACAGATACGCAGTATTTT TRBD2 TRBV7-3 - TRBJ2-3
CASSIDRYTQYF TGTGCCAGTAGTATTGACAGATATACGCAGTATTTT - TRBV19 - TRBJ2-3
CASSVTQGNTGELFF TGTGCCAGCAGCGTTACCCAGGGGAACACCGGGGAGCTGTTTTTT - TRBV9 - TRBJ2-2